What follows is one T cell receptor beta chain and its context. What antigen it recognizes has not been identified. No much larger clonotype is one base removed from it; base qualities were not supplied. This CDR3 is also generated by other DNA sequences in the sample. This sample is part of a study of T cell responses to AZD1222 COVID-19 vaccine (dated by TCRdb to the early 2020s). For the wider study: A total of 230 to 250 trial participants underwent TCR sequencing, of whom 200 to 220 received two doses of AZD1222 and about 26 received two doses of the MenACWY control vaccine. Trial participants were enrolled by age into subgroups of 18-55, 56-69 and 70-plus years, and around 150, 28 and 57 TCR-sequenced participants, respectively, were included in these subgroups.

Summary of the overall study and its limitations: The 56-69-year group was small, and its depth increase did not reach significance, likely because of low power. After two AZD1222 doses, both the breadth and the depth of spike-specific TCRs were significantly higher than at day 0 and than in MenACWY recipients. Participants were mostly white British and included more females than males, and it was suggested by the authors that clonal diversity may have been underestimated. Reportedly, close to half of the unique spike-specific TCRs recognized epitopes lying outside the regions that are mutated in the B.1.351 and B.1.1.7 variants. Because no day 14 peak-response samples were available, repertoires were characterized only after the peak T cell response. Conclusions about previously exposed vaccinees were limited because only six AZD1222 recipients were SARS-CoV-2 seropositive at baseline. CD4 TCRs associated with the vaccine covered the entire spike protein, and the dominant responses were in regions 160-218 and 743-854.

The sample's time point label is to be understood as: about 28 days (+/-7) after the second vaccine dose. Because spike-specific TCR depth and breadth did not differ between the two schedules, AZD1222 recipients who got a second dose at roughly 4 weeks were pooled with those who got a second dose at roughly 12 weeks. The vaccinee samples were drawn from two UK trials, COV001 and COV002, one of which was a single-blind randomized controlled phase 2/3 trial testing AZD1222 (ChAdOx1 nCoV-19) in healthy adults. For TCRbeta chain sequencing, PBMC samples were collected from trial participants at day 0 and at day 28 after the second dose. CDR1 and CDR2 were assigned from the germline V gene as KGHSH and LQKENI. Here V drops 0 bases and J drops 4 bases, and the junction holds 3 bases not matched to any gene. Spanning cysteine to phenylalanine, the CDR3 consists of 15 amino acids. The only DNA kept is the CDR3, 45 bases in frame from the first base.

The CDR3 regions of human TCRbeta chains were analyzed by immunosequencing. From the authors' description of their analysis: TCRs in the repertoires were matched against a reference library of SARS-CoV-2-specific TCRs that had been generated with the MIRA antigen-specificity platform. Breadth was defined as the fraction of unique TCRs that were SARS-CoV-2-associated, and depth was defined as the fraction of total T cells that were SARS-CoV-2-associated. Using the MIRA data, each spike-specific TCR was assigned both to the spike region to which the TCR was reactive and to a CD4 or CD8 class. Log10-transformed breadth and depth values were compared by one-way ANOVA with Sidak's multiple comparisons tests. TCRdb took this table from immuneACCESS and kept in-frame rearrangements with V and J called. Such tables lack part of the clones; where checked against another copy, unresolved V genes explain under half of the gap, and the rest is unexplained. The V and J calls and clone size were taken over from that table, and D and trimming were inferred from the DNA. In this sample the table shows fewer than 150,000 clones, 88% of which occur a single time. The ten largest clones take up approximately 6.9% of the sample.

Sequencing used peripheral blood, obtained 28 days after the second AZD1222 dose. This receptor was taken from an adult who received the AZD1222 COVID-19 vaccine. The sequence joins TRBV18 to TRBJ1-2; 9 central nucleotides agree with TRBD1. The DNA is as follows: TGTGCCAGCTCACCACCGGGACAGGGTGTCTATGGCTACACCTTC. This sequence encodes CASSPPGQGVYGYTF.